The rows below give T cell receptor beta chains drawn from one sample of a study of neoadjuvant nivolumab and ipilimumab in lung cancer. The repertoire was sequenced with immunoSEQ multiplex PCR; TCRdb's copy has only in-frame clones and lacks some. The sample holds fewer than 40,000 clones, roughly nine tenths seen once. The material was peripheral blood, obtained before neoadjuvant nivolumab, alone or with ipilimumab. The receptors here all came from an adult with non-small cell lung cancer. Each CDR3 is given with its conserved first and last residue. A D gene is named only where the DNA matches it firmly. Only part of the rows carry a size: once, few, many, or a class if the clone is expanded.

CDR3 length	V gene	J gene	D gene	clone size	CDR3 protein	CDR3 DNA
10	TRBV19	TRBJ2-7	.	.	CASFHYEQYF	TGTGCCAGTTTCCATTACGAGCAGTACTTC
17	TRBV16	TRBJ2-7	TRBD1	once	CASSQSWGQGTPYEQYF	TGTGCCAGCAGCCAATCTTGGGGACAGGGGACTCCCTACGAGCAGTACTTC
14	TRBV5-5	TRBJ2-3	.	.	CASGGGAVQDTQYF	TGTGCCAGCGGAGGGGGGGCTGTCCAAGATACGCAGTATTTT
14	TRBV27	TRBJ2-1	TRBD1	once	CASSSGTGGNEQFF	TGTGCCAGCAGCTCCGGGACAGGGGGCAATGAGCAGTTCTTC
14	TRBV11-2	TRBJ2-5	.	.	CASSLVAPGKTQYF	TGTGCCAGCAGCTTAGTCGCCCCGGGAAAGACCCAGTACTTC
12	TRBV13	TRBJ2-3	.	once	CASSWTGNTQYF	TGTGCCAGCAGCTGGACGGGGAATACGCAGTATTTT
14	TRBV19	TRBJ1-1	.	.	CASSTRDGNTEAFF	TGTGCCAGTAGTACCCGGGACGGGAACACTGAAGCTTTCTTT
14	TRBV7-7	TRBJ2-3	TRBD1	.	CASSLGTGEDTQYF	TGTGCCAGCAGCCTCGGGACAGGGGAAGATACGCAGTATTTT
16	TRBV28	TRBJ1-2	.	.	CASSLGRGRVNYGYTF	TGTGCCAGCAGTCTCGGTCGGGGACGGGTTAACTATGGCTACACCTTC
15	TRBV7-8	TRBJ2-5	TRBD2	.	CASSWRLAGGETQYF	TGTGCCAGCAGCTGGAGACTAGCGGGGGGAGAGACCCAGTACTTC
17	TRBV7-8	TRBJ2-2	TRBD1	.	CASSLAPPGQYPGELFF	TGTGCCAGCAGCTTAGCGCCGCCGGGACAGTATCCCGGGGAGCTGTTTTTT
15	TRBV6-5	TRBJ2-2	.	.	CASSYGRLATGELFF	TGTGCCAGCAGTTACGGACGTTTGGCCACCGGGGAGCTGTTTTTT
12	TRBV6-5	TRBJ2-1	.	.	CATILGEGRKFF	TGTGCCACTATCCTCGGAGAGGGAAGGAAGTTCTTC
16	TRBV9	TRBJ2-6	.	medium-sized	CASSATQGSGANVLTF	TGTGCCAGCAGCGCCACACAGGGATCTGGGGCCAACGTCCTGACTTTC
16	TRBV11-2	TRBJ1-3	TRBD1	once	CASSRPDRGFGNTIYF	TGTGCCAGCAGCAGGCCGGACAGGGGGTTTGGAAACACCATATATTTT
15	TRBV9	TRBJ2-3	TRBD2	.	CASSPVLAGTDTQYF	TGTGCCAGCAGCCCGGTACTAGCGGGCACAGATACGCAGTATTTT
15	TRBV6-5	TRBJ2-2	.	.	CASSYSDTFTGELFF	TGTGCCAGCAGTTACTCGGACACTTTCACCGGGGAGCTGTTTTTT